Included here is one TCR beta chain sequence, with context. This clone's antigen is unknown. No base quality values were provided; no much bigger clone lies one nucleotide off. This sample stems from a study of CD8 T cells in Susac syndrome (dated by TCRdb to the late 2010s). The study in broad terms: The study used repertoire sequencing to test whether antigen drove CD8+ T cell activation and differentiation in Susac syndrome. The study compared CD8+ T cell repertoire clonality among about a dozen healthy donors, around 14 Susac syndrome patients and roughly 15 multiple sclerosis patients.

Peripheral blood CD8+ and CD4+ T cells from healthy donors, Susac syndrome patients and multiple sclerosis patients were profiled by high-throughput TCR beta sequencing. Healthy donors were age- and sex-matched controls. CD8+ TEMRA cells were enriched by FACS, while bulk CD8+ and CD4+ T cells were purified by magnetic negative isolation. Blood was drawn into EDTA tubes, processed within 24 hours, and PBMCs were isolated by density gradient centrifugation. PBMCs intended for TCR sequencing were cryopreserved in liquid nitrogen and were subsequently thawed in a 37 degrees C water bath. The sorted or isolated CD4+, CD8+ and CD8+ TEMRA cells reached a purity of at least 90%. Study-level results and caveats: The study acknowledged that relatively few individuals were included in the TCR sequencing and HLA analysis.

The trim is 5 bases for V and 3 bases for J, with a gap of 14 bases between the germline ends. Reading from cysteine to phenylalanine, the CDR3 counts 15 amino acids. Only CDR3 DNA is held: 45 bases, read in frame from base 1. Per the germline V gene, SGHVS is the CDR1 and FNYEAQ is the CDR2. RNA was extracted using the RNeasy kit, and roughly 0.5 to 1 ug of the RNA was reverse transcribed with random hexamers. The immunoSEQ multiplex PCR assay, which covers 54 Vbeta and 13 Jbeta segments, was used to amplify TCR beta CDR3 regions. To correct PCR amplification bias, a synthetic template baseline was used for both primer optimization and computational correction. The authors' analysis ran thus. Reads were annotated to V, D and J genes per IMGT and analyzed with immunoSEQ Analyzer, keeping only productive sequences. Clonality was calculated as one minus the Shannon entropy normalized by log2 of the number of productive unique sequences. For each patient and control, public and private clones were evaluated among the 100 most prevalent clones. Clones were defined as Susac-specific if absent from the healthy and MS cohorts, from around 1,100 published viral clones and from other ImmuneACCESS disease sequences. TCRdb trimmed public reads at Q25 via fastp, called clones via MiXCR and kept in-frame beta chains. CDR3 protein sequences are deduplicated, and each keeps its most common genes and DNA. What appears here as the V and J calls and clone size reflects TCRdb's work, not the paper's. The sample includes over 80,000 distinct CDR3 sequences, with around 93% observed a single time. The leading ten clones occupy 0.32% of the sample.

The sample was CD8+ T cells from PBMCs. This receptor was identified in a human donor in good health. Recombination joined TRBV7-6 with TRBJ2-1; the D region possibly corresponds to TRBD1 (6 bases align). The nucleotide sequence is given as TGTGCCAGCAGCCCCGGGGACAACCTCTACAATGAGCAGTTCTTC. This codes for CASSPGDNLYNEQFF.